The 3 T cell receptor beta chains below all came from one sample that was sequenced in a study of shared clonotypes between healthy human individuals (dated by TCRdb to the early 2020s). The library was prepared using the immunoSEQ multiplex PCR assay. In TCRdb, the immuneACCESS table is reduced to in-frame sequences with V and J assigned. These tables do not hold every clone; where another copy was compared, an unresolved V gene accounts for under half, and the others remain unexplained. The sample table contains about 2,100,000 clones; only one count was recorded for approximately 94% of them. The ten largest clones take up over 1.5% of the sample. CD8 naive samples were CD45RO-negative cells positively selected for CCR7, giving a CD45RA+CCR7+ population that excluded TemRA cells. The sequenced material came from naive CD8+ T cells from PBMCs. What this sample's cell subset or site label stands for: CD45RA+CCR7+. Receptors were obtained from a man younger than 35 in good health. Some clones in this sample may be carry-over from other donors' samples.

The V call is TRBV9, the J call TRBJ2-1, with 7 positions matching TRBD1. Trimming at V came to 4 bases and at J to 15 bases, leaving 10 bases not matched to a gene. The CDR3 has 12 residues. Germline V CDR1 and CDR2: SGDLS, YYNGEE. Here the CDR3 reads CASSWTGDRRFF. The CDR3 DNA follows: TGTGCCAGCAGCTGGACAGGAGACAGGCGGTTCTTC.

Turning to this clone: Other DNA sequences in this specimen translate into the identical CDR3. The rearrangement uses TRBV5-6 and TRBJ2-7, with no clear D. The germline V and J ends were trimmed by 2 bases and 1 base, with 4 bases remaining between them. Germline CDR1 reads SGHDT; CDR2 reads YYEEEE. The CDR3 runs 12 residues. The CDR3 loop reads CASSFSSYEQYF. CDR3 in DNA: TGTGCCAGCAGCTTTTCGTCCTACGAGCAGTACTTC.

The chain links TRBV4-1 to TRBJ1-3; D ambiguous. From germline, CDR1 is MGHRA and CDR2 YSYEKL. The ends were cut back, 1 base at V and 4 bases at J, with 14 bases in the middle. The CDR3 extends over 16 amino acids. The CDR3 region has the DNA TGCGCCAGCAGCCAAGTGGCAGCTACGATCGGAAACACCATATATTTT. Translating it yields CASSQVAATIGNTIYF.